These T cell receptor beta chains were read from a single sample in a study of T cells after yellow fever vaccination. TCRdb reanalysed the 5' RACE reads using MiXCR and keeps one entry per CDR3 protein. The table has about 360,000 distinct CDR3 sequences, about 6.2% seen once; the top ten hold over 12%. The material was PBMCs, obtained 5 days after the yellow fever booster vaccination. These receptors originate from a man aged 25 to 40 who received the YFV17D yellow fever vaccine. Each CDR3 is given with its conserved first and last residue. D genes are given only for firm matches. Clone size is not always given. Where it is, it says once, few, many or a class for expanded clones.

v_call: TRBV12-3/TRBV12-4
d_call: TRBD2
j_call: TRBJ2-7
clone_size: many
cdr3_nt: TGTGCCAGCACCAGAAGCGGGAGCGGCTACTACGAGCAGTACTTC
cdr3_aa: CASTRSGSGYYEQYF

v_call: TRBV12-3/TRBV12-4
d_call: TRBD1
j_call: TRBJ2-1
clone_size: many
cdr3_nt: TGTGCCAGCAGTTTTTTCGGGACAGGGGCCCACAATGAGCAGTTCTTC
cdr3_aa: CASSFFGTGAHNEQFF

v_call: TRBV4-3
d_call: TRBD2
j_call: TRBJ2-1
clone_size: -
cdr3_nt: TGCGCCAGCAGCCTCGGACTAGCCGGGGCTGAGCAGTTCTTC
cdr3_aa: CASSLGLAGAEQFF

v_call: TRBV12-3/TRBV12-4
d_call: -
j_call: TRBJ1-1
clone_size: many
cdr3_nt: TGTGCCAGCAGTTTATGGGGCGCCTCCGCTGAAGCTTTCTTT
cdr3_aa: CASSLWGASAEAFF

v_call: TRBV20-1
d_call: -
j_call: TRBJ2-5
clone_size: many
cdr3_nt: TGCAGTGCTAGCCAAGAGACCCAGTACTTC
cdr3_aa: CSASQETQYF

v_call: TRBV11-2
d_call: TRBD1
j_call: TRBJ1-2
clone_size: many
cdr3_nt: TGTGCCAGCAGACGGTCGGGACAGTTGACACGAGCTATTCATGGCTACACCTTC
cdr3_aa: CASRRSGQLTRAIHGYTF

v_call: TRBV19
d_call: TRBD1
j_call: TRBJ1-5
clone_size: few
cdr3_nt: TGTGCCAGTAGTATAGAAAGGGACAGTCGTCAGCCCCAGCATTTT
cdr3_aa: CASSIERDSRQPQHF

v_call: TRBV28
d_call: -
j_call: TRBJ2-1
clone_size: -
cdr3_nt: TGTGCCAGCCTATCCCCCGGGCTCTACAATGAGCAGTTCTTC
cdr3_aa: CASLSPGLYNEQFF

v_call: TRBV6-1
d_call: -
j_call: TRBJ1-6
clone_size: many
cdr3_nt: TGTGCCAGCAGGGACCAAACAGGGAATTTCTCACCCCTCCACTTT
cdr3_aa: CASRDQTGNFSPLHF

v_call: TRBV5-1
d_call: TRBD1
j_call: TRBJ1-6
clone_size: few
cdr3_nt: TGCGCCAGCAGCTACTACAGGGGCACAAATTCACCCCTCCACTTT
cdr3_aa: CASSYYRGTNSPLHF

v_call: TRBV5-1
d_call: TRBD1
j_call: TRBJ2-3
clone_size: many
cdr3_nt: TGCGCCAGCAGCTTGAGGGACAGGGTCGTGGATACGCAGTATTTT
cdr3_aa: CASSLRDRVVDTQYF

v_call: TRBV25-1
d_call: -
j_call: TRBJ2-5
clone_size: -
cdr3_nt: TGTGCCAGCAGTGAAATGGGTCAGCGCAGTCTTGGGACCCAGTACTTC
cdr3_aa: CASSEMGQRSLGTQYF

v_call: TRBV7-6
d_call: TRBD2
j_call: TRBJ2-3
clone_size: -
cdr3_nt: TGTGCCAGCAGCCCGACTAGCGACACAGATACGCAGTATTTT
cdr3_aa: CASSPTSDTDTQYF